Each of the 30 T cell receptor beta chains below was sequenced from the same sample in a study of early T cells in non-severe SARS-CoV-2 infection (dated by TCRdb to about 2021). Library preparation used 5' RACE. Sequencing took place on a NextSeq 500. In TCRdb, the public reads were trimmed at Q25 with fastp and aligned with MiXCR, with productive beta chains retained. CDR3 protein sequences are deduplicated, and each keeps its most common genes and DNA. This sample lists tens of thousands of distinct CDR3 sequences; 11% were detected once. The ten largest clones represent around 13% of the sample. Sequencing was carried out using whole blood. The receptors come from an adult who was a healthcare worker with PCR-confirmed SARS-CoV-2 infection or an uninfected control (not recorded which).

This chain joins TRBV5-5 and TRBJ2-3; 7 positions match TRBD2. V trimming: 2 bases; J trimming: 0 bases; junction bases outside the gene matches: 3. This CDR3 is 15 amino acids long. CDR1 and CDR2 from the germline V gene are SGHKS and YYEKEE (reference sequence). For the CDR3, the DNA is TGTGCCAGCAGCTTAACTAGCGCTAGCACAGATACGCAGTATTTT. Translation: CASSLTSASTDTQYF.

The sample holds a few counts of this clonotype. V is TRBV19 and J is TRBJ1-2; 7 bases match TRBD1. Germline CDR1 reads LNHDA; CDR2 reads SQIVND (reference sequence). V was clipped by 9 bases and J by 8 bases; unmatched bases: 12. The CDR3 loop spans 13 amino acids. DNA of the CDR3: TGTGCCAGCGGGGACAGTCTACAGAGGGGCTACACCTTC. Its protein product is CASGDSLQRGYTF.

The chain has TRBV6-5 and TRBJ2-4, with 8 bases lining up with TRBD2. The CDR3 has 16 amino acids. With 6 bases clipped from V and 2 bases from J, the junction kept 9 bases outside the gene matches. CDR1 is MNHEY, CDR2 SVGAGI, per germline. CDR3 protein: CASRPTSVSSKNIQYF. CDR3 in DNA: TGTGCCAGCAGGCCGACTAGCGTTTCCTCCAAAAACATTCAGTACTTC.

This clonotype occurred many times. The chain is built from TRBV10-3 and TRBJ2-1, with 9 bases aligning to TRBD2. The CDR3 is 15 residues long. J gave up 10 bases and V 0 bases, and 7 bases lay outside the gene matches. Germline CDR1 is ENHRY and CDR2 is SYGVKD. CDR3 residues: CAISESAGGLGEQFF. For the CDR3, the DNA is TGTGCCATCAGTGAGTCAGCGGGAGGATTAGGGGAGCAGTTCTTC.

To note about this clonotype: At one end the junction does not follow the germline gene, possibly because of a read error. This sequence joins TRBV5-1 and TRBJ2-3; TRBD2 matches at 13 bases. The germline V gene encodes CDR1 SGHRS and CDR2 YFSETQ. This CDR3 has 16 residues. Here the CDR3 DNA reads TGCGCCAGCAGCTTGAGTACTAGCGGGAGGGCAGATACGCAGTTTTTT. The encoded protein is CASSLSTSGRADTQFF.

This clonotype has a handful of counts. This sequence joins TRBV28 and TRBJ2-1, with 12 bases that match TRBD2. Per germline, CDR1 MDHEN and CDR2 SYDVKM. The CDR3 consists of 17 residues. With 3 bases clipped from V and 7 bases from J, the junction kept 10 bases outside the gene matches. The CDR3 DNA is TGTGCCAGCAGTTTGCGACTAGCGGGAGTAAGGGGGAATGAGCAGTTCTTC. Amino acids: CASSLRLAGVRGNEQFF. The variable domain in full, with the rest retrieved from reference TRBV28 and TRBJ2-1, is DVKVTQSSRYLVKRTGEKVFLECVQDMDHENMFWYRQDPGLGLRLIYFSYDVKMKEKGDIPEGYSVSREKKERFSLILESASTNQTSMYLCASSLRLAGVRGNEQFFGPGTRLTVL.

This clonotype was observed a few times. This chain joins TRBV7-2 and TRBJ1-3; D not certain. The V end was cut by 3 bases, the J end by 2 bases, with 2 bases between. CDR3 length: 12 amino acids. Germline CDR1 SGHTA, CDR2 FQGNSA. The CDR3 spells CASSFPGNTIYF. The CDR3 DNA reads TGTGCCAGCAGCTTCCCTGGAAACACCATATATTTT.

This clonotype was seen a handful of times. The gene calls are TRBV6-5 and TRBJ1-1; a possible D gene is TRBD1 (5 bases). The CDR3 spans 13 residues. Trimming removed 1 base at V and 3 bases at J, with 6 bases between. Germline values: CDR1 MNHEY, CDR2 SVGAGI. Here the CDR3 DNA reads TGTGCCAGCAGTTACTTAGGGGACACTGAAGCTTTCTTT. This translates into CASSYLGDTEAFF.

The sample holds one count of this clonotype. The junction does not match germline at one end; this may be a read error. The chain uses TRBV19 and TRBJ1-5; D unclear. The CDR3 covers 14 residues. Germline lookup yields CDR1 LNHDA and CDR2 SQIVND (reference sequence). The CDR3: CASSSRPRNPPQHF. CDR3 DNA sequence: TGTGCCAGTAGTTCGCGCCCCAGGAATCCGCCCCAGCATTTT.

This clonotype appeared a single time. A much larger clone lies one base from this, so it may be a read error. CDR3 bases: TGTGCCTGGAGTGGGGACTACGATCAGCCCCAGCATTTT. Protein product: CAWSGDYDQPQHF. This chain uses TRBV30 with TRBJ1-5, with TRBD1 as a possible D gene (5 bases). Germline V gene sequence: CDR1 GTSNPN, CDR2 SVGIG (reference sequence). The V gene lost 1 base and the J gene lost 5 bases, with 9 bases spanning the gap. The CDR3 is 13 amino acids.

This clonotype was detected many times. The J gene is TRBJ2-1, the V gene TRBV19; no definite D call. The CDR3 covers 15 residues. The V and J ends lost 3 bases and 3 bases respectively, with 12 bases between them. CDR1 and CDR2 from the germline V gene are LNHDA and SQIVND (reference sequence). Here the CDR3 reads CASSMEGKIYNEQFF. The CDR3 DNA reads TGTGCCAGTAGTATGGAAGGGAAAATCTACAATGAGCAGTTCTTC.

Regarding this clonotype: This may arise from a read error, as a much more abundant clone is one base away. CDR3 residues: CASSEQETQYF. The CDR3 nucleotides are TGTGCCAGCAGCGAACAAGAGACCCAGTACTTC. The J gene is TRBJ2-5, the V gene TRBV7-2; no clear D gene. Germline assignment: CDR1 SGHTA and CDR2 FQGNSA. The CDR3 covers 11 residues. Trimming cost V 5 bases and J 2 bases, with 3 bases left between them. Complete variable domain (other parts from reference TRBV7-2 and TRBJ2-5): GAGVSQSPSNKVTEKGKDVELRCDPISGHTALYWYRQSLGQGLEFLIYFQGNSAPDKSGLPSDRFSAERTGGSVSTLTIQRTQQEDSAVYLCASSEQETQYFGPGTRLLVL.

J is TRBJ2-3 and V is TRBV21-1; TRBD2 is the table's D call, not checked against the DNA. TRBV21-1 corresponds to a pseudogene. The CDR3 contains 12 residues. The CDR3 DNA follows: TGTGTCAGCATCGGAGGTTCAGATACGCAGTATTTT. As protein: CVSIGGSDTQYF.

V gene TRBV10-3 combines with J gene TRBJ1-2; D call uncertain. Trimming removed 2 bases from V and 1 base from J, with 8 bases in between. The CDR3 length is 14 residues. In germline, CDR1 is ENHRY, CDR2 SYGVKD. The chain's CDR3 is CAISEPTINYGYTF. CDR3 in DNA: TGTGCCATCAGTGAGCCGACTATTAACTATGGCTACACCTTC.

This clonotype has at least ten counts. The CDR3 DNA reads as TGTGCCAGCAGCCCCTCCCTGGACAGTTTCTATGGCTACACCTTC. Its translation: CASSPSLDSFYGYTF. V is TRBV9 and J is TRBJ1-2; a possible D gene is TRBD1 (6 bases). Trimming stripped 4 bases from V and 4 bases from J, with 17 bases between. CDR1 and CDR2 from the germline V gene are SGDLS and YYNGEE. The CDR3 consists of 15 residues.

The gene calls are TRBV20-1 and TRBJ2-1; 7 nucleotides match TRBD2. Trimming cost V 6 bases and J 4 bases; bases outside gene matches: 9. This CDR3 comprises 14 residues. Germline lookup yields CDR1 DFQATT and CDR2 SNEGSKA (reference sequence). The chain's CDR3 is CSARTRRIYNEQFF. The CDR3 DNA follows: TGCAGTGCCCGGACTAGACGAATATACAATGAGCAGTTCTTC.

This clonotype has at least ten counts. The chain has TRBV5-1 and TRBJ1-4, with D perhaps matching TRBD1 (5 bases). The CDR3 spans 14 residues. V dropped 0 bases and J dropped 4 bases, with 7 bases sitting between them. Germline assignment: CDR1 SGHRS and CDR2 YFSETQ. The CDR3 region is CASSLGQLNEKLFF. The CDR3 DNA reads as TGCGCCAGCAGCTTGGGACAGCTTAATGAAAAACTGTTTTTT.

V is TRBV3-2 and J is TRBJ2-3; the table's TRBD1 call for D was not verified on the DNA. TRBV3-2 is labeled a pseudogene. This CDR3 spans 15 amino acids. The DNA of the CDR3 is TGTGCCAGCAGCTATGCGGGGGGTAGGGGAGATACGCAGTATTTT. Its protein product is CASSYAGGRGDTQYF.

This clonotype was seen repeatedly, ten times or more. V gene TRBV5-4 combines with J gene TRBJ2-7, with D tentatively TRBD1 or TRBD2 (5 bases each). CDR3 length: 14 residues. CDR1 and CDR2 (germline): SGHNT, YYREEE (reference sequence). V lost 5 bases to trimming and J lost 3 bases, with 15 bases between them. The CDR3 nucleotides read TGTGCCAGCAGTAATTCGGGACGGTACTACGAGCAGTACTTC. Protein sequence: CASSNSGRYYEQYF.

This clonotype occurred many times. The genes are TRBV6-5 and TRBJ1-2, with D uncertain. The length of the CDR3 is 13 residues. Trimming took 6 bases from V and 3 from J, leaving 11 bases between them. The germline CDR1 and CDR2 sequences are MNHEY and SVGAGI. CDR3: CASRGYLYYGYTF. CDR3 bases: TGTGCCAGCAGAGGTTACTTATACTATGGCTACACCTTC.

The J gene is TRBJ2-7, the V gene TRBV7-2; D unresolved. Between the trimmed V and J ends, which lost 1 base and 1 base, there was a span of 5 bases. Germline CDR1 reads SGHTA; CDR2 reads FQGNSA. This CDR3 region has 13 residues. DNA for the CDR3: TGTGCCAGCAGCTTAGATTGGTCCTACGAGCAGTACTTC. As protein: CASSLDWSYEQYF.

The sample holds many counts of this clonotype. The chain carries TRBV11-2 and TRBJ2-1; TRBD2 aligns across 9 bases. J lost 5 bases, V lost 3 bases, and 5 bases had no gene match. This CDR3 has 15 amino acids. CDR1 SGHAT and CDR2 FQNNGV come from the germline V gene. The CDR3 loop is CASSLGLAGHNEQFF. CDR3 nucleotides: TGTGCCAGCAGCTTGGGGCTAGCGGGGCACAATGAGCAGTTCTTC. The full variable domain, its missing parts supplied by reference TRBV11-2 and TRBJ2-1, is EAGVAQSPRYKIIEKRQSVAFWCNPISGHATLYWYQQILGQGPKLLIQFQNNGVVDDSQLPKDRFSAERLKGVDSTLKIQPAKLEDSAVYLCASSLGLAGHNEQFFGPGTRLTVL.

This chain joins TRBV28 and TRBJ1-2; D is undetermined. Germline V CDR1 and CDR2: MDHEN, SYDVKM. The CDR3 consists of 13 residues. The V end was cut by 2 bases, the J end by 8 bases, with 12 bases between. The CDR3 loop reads CASSLQQTDGYTF. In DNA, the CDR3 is TGTGCCAGCAGTTTACAACAGACTGACGGCTACACCTTC.

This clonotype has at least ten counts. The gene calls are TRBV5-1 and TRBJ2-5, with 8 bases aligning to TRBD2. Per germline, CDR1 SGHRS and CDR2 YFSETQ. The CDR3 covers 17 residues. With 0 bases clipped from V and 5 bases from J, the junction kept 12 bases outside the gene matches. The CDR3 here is CASSLGAGAGAHETQYF. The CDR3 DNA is TGCGCCAGCAGCTTGGGAGCGGGAGCTGGTGCGCACGAGACCCAGTACTTC.

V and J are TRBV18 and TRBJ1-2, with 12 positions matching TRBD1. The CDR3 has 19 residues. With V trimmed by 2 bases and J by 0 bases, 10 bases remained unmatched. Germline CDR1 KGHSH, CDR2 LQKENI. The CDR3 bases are TGTGCCAGCTCACCAAAGGGACAGGGGGCGAGCGTGGCTAACTATGGCTACACCTTC. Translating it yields CASSPKGQGASVANYGYTF.

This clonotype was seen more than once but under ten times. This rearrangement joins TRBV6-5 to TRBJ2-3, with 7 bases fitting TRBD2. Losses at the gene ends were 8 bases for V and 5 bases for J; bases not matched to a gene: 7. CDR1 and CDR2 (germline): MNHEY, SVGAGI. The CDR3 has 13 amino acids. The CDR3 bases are TGTGCCAGCGCAGCGGGGAGAGGAGATACGCAGTATTTT. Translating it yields CASAAGRGDTQYF.

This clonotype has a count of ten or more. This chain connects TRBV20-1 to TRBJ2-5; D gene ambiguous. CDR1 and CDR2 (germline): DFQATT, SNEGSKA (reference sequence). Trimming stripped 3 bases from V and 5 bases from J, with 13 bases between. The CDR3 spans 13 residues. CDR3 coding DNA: TGCAGTGCTAGTAAATCTCGGCGCGAGACCCAGTACTTC. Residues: CSASKSRRETQYF.

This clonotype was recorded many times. Here the CDR3 DNA reads TGTGCCAGCAGCTTAGGGGCACGGACCGGGGAGCTGTTTTTT. As protein: CASSLGARTGELFF. V and J are TRBV11-2 and TRBJ2-2; D not certain. V shed 1 base and J shed 5 bases, with 8 bases lying between them. Germline CDR1 SGHAT, CDR2 FQNNGV. The CDR3 covers 14 residues. Complete variable domain (other parts from reference TRBV11-2 and TRBJ2-2): EAGVAQSPRYKIIEKRQSVAFWCNPISGHATLYWYQQILGQGPKLLIQFQNNGVVDDSQLPKDRFSAERLKGVDSTLKIQPAKLEDSAVYLCASSLGARTGELFFGEGSRLTVL.

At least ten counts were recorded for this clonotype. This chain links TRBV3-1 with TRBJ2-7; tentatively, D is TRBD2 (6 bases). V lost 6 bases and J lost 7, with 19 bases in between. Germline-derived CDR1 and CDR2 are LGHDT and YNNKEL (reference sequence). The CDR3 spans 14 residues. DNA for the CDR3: TGTGCCAGCAGTCCCACTAGCACCCAGATGGAGCAGTACTTC. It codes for CASSPTSTQMEQYF.

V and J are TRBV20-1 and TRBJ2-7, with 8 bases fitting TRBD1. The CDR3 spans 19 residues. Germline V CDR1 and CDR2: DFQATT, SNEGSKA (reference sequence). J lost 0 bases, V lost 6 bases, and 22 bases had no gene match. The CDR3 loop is CSAHIAPGQDLALSYEQYF. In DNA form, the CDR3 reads TGCAGTGCCCATATTGCTCCGGGACAGGATCTAGCGCTCTCCTACGAGCAGTACTTC.